The sequence of this T cell receptor beta chain was determined in a study of blood T cell repertoires in COVID-19. Sequencing was performed with immunoSEQ multiplex PCR; in TCRdb, only in-frame clones are kept and a portion is missing. The repertoire has some 350,000 clones, 89% of them found once; the top ten carry 2.5% to 3.5%. CDR3 size: 16 residues. Germline CDR1 SEHNR, CDR2 FQNEAQ (reference sequence). J lost 2 bases, V lost 5 bases, and 11 bases had no gene match. What was sequenced was peripheral blood. This clonotype was obtained from a woman younger than 45 with COVID-19, enrolled during active disease. The chain joins TRBV7-9 to TRBJ1-2; 7 bases fit TRBD1. CDR3 loop: CASSPNGGQLNYGYTF. The DNA of the CDR3 is TGTGCCAGCAGCCCCAACGGGGGACAGCTCAACTATGGCTACACCTTC.